One T cell receptor beta chain is described in this entry. It has no known antigen specificity. Per-base qualities were not stored, and no clone one base away is much larger. Using the deep immunoSEQ assay, TCR CDR3 regions were amplified from genomic DNA by multiplex PCR. Genomic DNA extracted from each cell subset was distributed evenly over all wells of several immunoSEQ 96-well plates, and each plate served as one replicate. For sorted subsets, approximately 0.2 ug of genomic DNA, equivalent to 30,000 or so T cell genomes, went into each replicate PCR. The purified libraries were quantified using a Qubit 3.0 fluorometer, sized with a Bioanalyzer 2100, and then quantified again using the KAPA Library Quantification kit. Every immunoSEQ 96-well plate was sequenced on a separate single-read 150-cycle Illumina NextSeq 550 flow cell. The paper's data handling went like this. The immunoSEQ output contained only junctional sequences without quality scores, so filtering could not match that applied to full-length reads. To assign V/J genes and CDR3, sequences were annotated using PyIR, a Python wrapper for IgBLAST v1.9, with IMGT germline references. Reads were filtered out if the reads had weak V/J assignments (E-value above 1e-6), no CDR3, stop codons, out-of-frame junctions, or ambiguous translated residues. A V3J clonotype was defined by an identical inferred V gene, J gene, and CDR3 amino acid sequence. The percentage overlap between two repertoires was calculated by dividing the number of shared unique clonotypes by the size of the smaller repertoire. Repertoire richness was assessed with RTK rarefaction, the Chao1 estimator, and Recon v2.1 estimates of unobserved clonotypes. For all TCRbeta clonotypes obtained by the gDNA method from four donors, generation probabilities were computed with OLGA. The source is immuneACCESS, and TCRdb retained only in-frame sequences with V and J called. Part of the clones is not carried over; for the studies checked, unresolved V genes explain less than half of this, and the remainder is unexplained. V, J and clone size reflect that table, while D and trimming were determined from the DNA. Here the sample has over 2 million clones; roughly 92% occur a single time. Around 0.38% of the sample rests with the top ten.

This sample was taken from a study of shared clonotypes between healthy human individuals (dated by TCRdb to the early 2020s). Regarding the research as a whole: Three men and two women, aged 18 to 49 years, made up the cohort. For each donor, CD4 naive and CD4 memory were each given three plates, CD8 naive was given two plates, and CD8 memory was given one plate. Blood TCR repertoires of four to six healthy adults were deeply sequenced to estimate repertoire size and the extent of clonotype sharing between individuals. Libraries were prepared and TCR repertoires were sequenced by different laboratories using diverse techniques, in order to increase sequencing depth and limit assay-specific biases. Between about 0.8 and 9 billion PBMCs per donor were obtained by leukapheresis. General findings and caveats noted by the study authors: Sampling was restricted to blood, and TCR repertoires in tissues likely differ from the TCR repertoires found in blood. Estimated clonotype richness was generally larger for naive than for memory subsets. Incomplete sequencing was indicated by rarefaction of sorted-subset datasets, despite the large sequencing depth. Across four donors, about 4.5% of naive CD4, approximately 3.6% of naive CD8, 2.3% of memory CD4, and 0.4% to 0.45% of memory CD8 clonotypes were shared. Compared with non-shared clonotypes, the clonotypes found in all four sorted-subset donors had higher generation probabilities. The genetic and exposure-history diversity represented was limited by the small number of donors. Pairwise subsampling led to the expectation that sequencing depth would affect the degree of clonotype sharing among donors.

The donors were healthy, HIV-negative adults with no recently reported acute infections or vaccinations. Only Caucasian adults living in Nashville, Tennessee, USA were represented among the donors. CD4+ T cells were enriched through magnetic negative selection, after which naive cells were positively selected on CD45RA and the remaining negative fraction served as the memory subset. Blood was collected by leukapheresis, and PBMCs were isolated by Ficoll-Histopaque density gradient centrifugation and then cryopreserved in liquid nitrogen vapor phase. Analytical flow cytometry was used to check the purity and quantity of every magnetically sorted T cell population. Each sorted fraction had its genomic DNA isolated and then quantified by UV absorbance on a Nanodrop 2000c. At the junction V is shortened by 8 bases and J by 0 bases, with 14 bases in between. Reading the germline V gene gives CDR1 SNHLY and CDR2 FYNNEI. The CDR3 covers 15 residues, taking in both the cysteine and the phenylalanine. Of all the DNA, just the CDR3 is kept, 45 bases in frame from base 1.

The rearranged segments are TRBV2 and TRBJ2-4; TRBD1 is a possible D gene, resting on 6 matching bases. This receptor was identified in a man aged 18 to 29 in good health. Some clones in this sample may be carry-over from other donors' samples. What was sequenced was naive CD4+ T cells from PBMCs. Read against the paper, the sample's cell subset or site label means: CD45RA+ positively selected. The nucleotides are TGTGCCAGCGGGGCAGGGGCAGGAGCCAAAAACATTCAGTACTTC. This gives the protein CASGAGAGAKNIQYF.